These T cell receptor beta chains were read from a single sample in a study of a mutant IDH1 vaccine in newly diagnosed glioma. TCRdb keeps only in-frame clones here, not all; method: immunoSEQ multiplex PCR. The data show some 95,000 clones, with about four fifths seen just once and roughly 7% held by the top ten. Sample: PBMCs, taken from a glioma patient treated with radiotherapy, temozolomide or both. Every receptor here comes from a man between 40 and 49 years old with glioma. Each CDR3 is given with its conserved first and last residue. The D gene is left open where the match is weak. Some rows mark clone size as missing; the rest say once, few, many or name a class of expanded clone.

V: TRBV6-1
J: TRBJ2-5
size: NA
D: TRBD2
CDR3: CASSEAGGGALETQYF
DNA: TGTGCCAGCAGTGAAGCAGGCGGGGGGGCCTTGGAGACCCAGTACTTC

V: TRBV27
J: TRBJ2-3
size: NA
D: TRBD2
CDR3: CASSFGQLAGARAQYF
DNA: TGTGCCAGCAGTTTCGGTCAACTAGCGGGGGCCAGGGCGCAGTATTTT

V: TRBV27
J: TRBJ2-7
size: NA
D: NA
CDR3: CASSLATGSEQYF
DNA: TGTGCCAGCAGCCTAGCCACAGGTTCCGAGCAGTACTTC

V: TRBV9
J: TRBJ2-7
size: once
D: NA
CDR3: CASSVVRGDFVRVKIFIYEQYF
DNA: TGTGCCAGCAGCGTAGTTAGGGGGGATTTTGTGAGGGTAAAAATTTTCATCTACGAGCAGTACTTC

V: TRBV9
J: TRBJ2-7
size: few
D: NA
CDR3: CASSVTPSSYEQYF
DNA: TGTGCCAGCAGCGTGACACCGAGCTCCTACGAGCAGTACTTC

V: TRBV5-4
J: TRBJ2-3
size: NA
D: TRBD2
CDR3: CASSYSGGTDTQYF
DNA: TGTGCCAGCAGCTACAGCGGGGGCACAGATACGCAGTATTTT

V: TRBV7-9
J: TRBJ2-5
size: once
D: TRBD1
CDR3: CASSSRDRGETQYF
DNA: TGTGCCAGCAGCTCCCGGGACAGGGGAGAGACCCAGTACTTC

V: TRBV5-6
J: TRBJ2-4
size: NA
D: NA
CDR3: CASILDQTGRGLAKNIQYF
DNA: TGTGCCAGCATCCTTGACCAGACAGGGAGGGGGTTAGCCAAAAACATTCAGTACTTC

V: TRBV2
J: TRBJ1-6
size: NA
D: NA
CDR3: CASSEEVWPGSPLHF
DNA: TGTGCCAGCAGTGAAGAGGTCTGGCCAGGATCACCCCTCCACTTT

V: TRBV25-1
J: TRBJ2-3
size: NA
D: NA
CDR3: CASSVIGQFGTDTQYF
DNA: TGTGCCAGCAGTGTGATCGGCCAGTTCGGCACAGATACGCAGTATTTT

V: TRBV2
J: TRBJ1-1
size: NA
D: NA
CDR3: CASSPAPWGTEAFF
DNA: TGTGCCAGCAGCCCCGCCCCATGGGGCACTGAAGCTTTCTTT

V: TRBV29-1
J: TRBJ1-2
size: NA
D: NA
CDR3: CSVLQVNYGYTF
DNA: TGCAGCGTTCTGCAGGTAAACTATGGCTACACCTTC

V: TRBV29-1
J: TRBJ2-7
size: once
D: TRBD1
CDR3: CSVEAGTGPYEQYF
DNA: TGCAGCGTGGAAGCCGGGACAGGGCCCTACGAGCAGTACTTC

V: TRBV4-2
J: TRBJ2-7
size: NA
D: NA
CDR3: CASSQGDRTIYEQYF
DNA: TGTGCCAGCAGCCAAGGAGACAGGACCATTTACGAGCAGTACTTC

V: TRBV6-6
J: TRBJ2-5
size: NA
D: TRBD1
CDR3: CASRGGQGRETQYF
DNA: TGTGCCAGCAGGGGGGGACAGGGCAGAGAGACCCAGTACTTC

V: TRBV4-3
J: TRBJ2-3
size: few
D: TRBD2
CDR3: CASSLCGGYMCRGGWTDTQYF
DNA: TGCGCCAGCAGCCTTTGCGGGGGTTACATGTGTAGGGGAGGTTGGACAGATACGCAGTATTTT

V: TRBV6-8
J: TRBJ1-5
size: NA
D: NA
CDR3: CASSYSNHTGNQPQHF
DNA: TGTGCCAGCAGTTACTCGAATCACACGGGGAATCAGCCCCAGCATTTT

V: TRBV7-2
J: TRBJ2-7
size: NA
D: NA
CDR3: CASSLGRGRSAYEQYF
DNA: TGTGCCAGCAGCTTAGGGCGGGGAAGATCCGCCTACGAGCAGTACTTC

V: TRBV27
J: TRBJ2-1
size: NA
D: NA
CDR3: CASSRRGGYEQFF
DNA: TGTGCCAGCAGTCGCAGGGGGGGCTATGAGCAGTTCTTC

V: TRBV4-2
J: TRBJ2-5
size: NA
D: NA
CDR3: CASSQESWGFETQYF
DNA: TGTGCCAGCAGCCAAGAGTCGTGGGGTTTCGAGACCCAGTACTTC

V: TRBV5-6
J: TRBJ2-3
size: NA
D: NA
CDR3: CASSLTGGARTDTQYF
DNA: TGTGCCAGCAGCCTGACGGGGGGCGCGAGGACAGATACGCAGTATTTT

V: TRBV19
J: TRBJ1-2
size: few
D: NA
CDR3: CASSIGGAGGYTF
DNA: TGTGCCAGTAGTATAGGGGGAGCAGGGGGCTACACCTTC

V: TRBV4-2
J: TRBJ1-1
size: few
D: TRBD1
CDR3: CASSGLGQRTFTAFF
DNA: TGTGCCAGCAGCGGGCTGGGACAGCGAACCTTTACGGCTTTCTTT

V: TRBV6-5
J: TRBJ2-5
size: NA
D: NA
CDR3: CASSYSRVSQETQYF
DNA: TGTGCCAGCAGTTACTCGAGGGTCTCCCAAGAGACCCAGTACTTC

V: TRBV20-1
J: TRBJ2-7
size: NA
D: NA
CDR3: CSAGDYEQYF
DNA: TGCAGTGCGGGTGACTACGAGCAGTACTTC

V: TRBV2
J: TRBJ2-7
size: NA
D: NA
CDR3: CASSAQGGYEQYF
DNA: TGTGCCAGCAGTGCACAGGGCGGCTACGAGCAGTACTTC

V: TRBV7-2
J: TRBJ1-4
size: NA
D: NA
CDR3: CASSLSYRVGEKLFF
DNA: TGTGCCAGCAGCTTAAGTTACCGGGTCGGGGAAAAACTGTTTTTT